This TCR beta chain came from a study of shared clonotypes between healthy human individuals (TCRdb year 2020). Context from the whole study: The cohort comprised two women and a few men aged 18 to 49 years. For each donor, CD4 naive and CD4 memory were each given three plates, CD8 naive was given two plates, and CD8 memory was given one plate. Blood TCR repertoires of about five healthy adults were deeply sequenced to estimate repertoire size and the extent of clonotype sharing between individuals. To increase sequencing depth and limit assay-specific biases, TCR repertoire library preparation and sequencing were carried out by different laboratories using diverse techniques. Between about 0.94 and 8.9 billion PBMCs per donor were obtained by leukapheresis.

The junction carries 23 bases between V and J, which are trimmed by 4 bases and 10 bases respectively. For CDR1 and CDR2, the germline V gene lists MNHEY and SVGAGI. The CDR3 measures 16 amino acids from cysteine to phenylalanine. Just CDR3 DNA is preserved here, 48 bases in frame from base 1. CD8 naive samples were obtained by positive selection for CCR7 among CD45RO-negative cells, yielding a CD45RA+CCR7+ population from which TemRA cells were excluded. The donors were healthy, HIV-negative adults who had no recently reported acute infections or vaccinations. Every donor was a Caucasian adult living in Nashville, Tennessee, USA. Blood was obtained by leukapheresis, after which PBMCs were separated by Ficoll-Histopaque density gradient centrifugation and cryopreserved in liquid nitrogen vapor phase. Purity and quantity of every magnetically sorted T cell population were checked by analytical flow cytometry. Each sorted fraction had its genomic DNA isolated and then quantified by UV absorbance on a Nanodrop 2000c.

As concerns this clone: Its antigen remains unidentified. The sample holds no much larger clone one base away, and base qualities are not on file.

Overall study outcomes, separate from this receptor: Pairwise subsampling led to the expectation that sequencing depth would affect the degree of clonotype sharing among donors. Because the study included only a small number of donors, the genetic and exposure-history diversity represented was limited. Estimated clonotype richness was generally larger for naive than for memory subsets. Compared with non-shared clonotypes, the clonotypes found in all four sorted-subset donors had higher generation probabilities. Sharing across a few donors was observed for about 5% of naive CD4, 3% to 3.5% of naive CD8, 2% to 2.5% of memory CD4, and about 0.38% of memory CD8 clonotypes. Only blood was sampled, and tissue TCR repertoires likely differ from those in blood. Even with the large sequencing depth, rarefaction of the sorted-subset datasets indicated that sequencing was incomplete.

TCR CDR3 regions were amplified from genomic DNA by multiplex PCR using the deep immunoSEQ assay. Extracted genomic DNA from each cell subset was distributed evenly across all wells of several immunoSEQ 96-well plates, and each plate was treated as a replicate. Each replicate PCR for sorted subsets received about 220 ng genomic DNA, equal to around 32,000 T cell genomes. The purified libraries were quantified using a Qubit 3.0 fluorometer, sized with a Bioanalyzer 2100, and then quantified again using the KAPA Library Quantification kit. Every immunoSEQ 96-well plate was sequenced on a dedicated single-read 150-cycle Illumina NextSeq 550 flow cell. The original methods were these. The immunoSEQ output contained only junctional sequences without quality scores, so filtering could not match that applied to full-length reads. Sequences were annotated with PyIR, a Python wrapper for IgBLAST v1.9, using IMGT germline references to assign V/J genes and CDR3. Reads were filtered out if the reads had weak V/J assignments (E-value above 1e-6), no CDR3, stop codons, out-of-frame junctions, or ambiguous translated residues. V3J clonotypes were defined by identical inferred V gene, J gene, and CDR3 amino acid sequence. Percentage overlap between repertoires was calculated by dividing the number of shared unique clonotypes by the size of the smaller repertoire. Richness of each repertoire was evaluated using RTK rarefaction, the Chao1 estimator, and Recon v2.1 estimates of unobserved clonotypes. OLGA was used to compute generation probabilities for all TCRbeta clonotypes that the gDNA method yielded from four donors. The clones in this table, taken by TCRdb from immuneACCESS, are in-frame only. Not every clone is retained; where verified, under half of the shortfall comes from an unresolved V gene, and the cause of the rest is unknown. V and J calls and clone size are copied from that table; D and trimming were computed from the DNA. This sample comprises roughly 2,000,000 clones, 80% to 95% of them detected only once. The ten largest clones capture 1.5% to 2% of the sample.

The chain uses TRBV6-5 and TRBJ2-1; the D segment is perhaps TRBD1 or TRBD2, each sharing 6 matched bases. The sequencing input was naive CD8+ T cells from PBMCs. Explained via the paper, the cell subset or site label denotes: CD45RA+CCR7+. The clonotype originates from a man younger than 35 in good health. Some clones in this sample may be carry-over from other donors' samples. DNA sequence: TGTGCCAGCAGTTGGGGGGCGTTTGGGCAAATCCTCGAGCAGTTCTTC. This translates into CASSWGAFGQILEQFF.